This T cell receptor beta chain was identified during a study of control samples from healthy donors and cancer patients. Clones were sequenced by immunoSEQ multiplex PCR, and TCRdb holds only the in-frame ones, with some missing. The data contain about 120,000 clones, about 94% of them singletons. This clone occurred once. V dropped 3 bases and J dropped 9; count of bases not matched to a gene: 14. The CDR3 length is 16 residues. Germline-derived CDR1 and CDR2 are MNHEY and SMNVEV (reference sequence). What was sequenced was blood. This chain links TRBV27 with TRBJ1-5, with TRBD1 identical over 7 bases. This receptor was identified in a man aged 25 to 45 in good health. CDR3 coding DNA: TGTGCCAGCAGTTTCCCTTCGACAGGGAGTGTGCGGCCCCAGCATTTT. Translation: CASSFPSTGSVRPQHF.